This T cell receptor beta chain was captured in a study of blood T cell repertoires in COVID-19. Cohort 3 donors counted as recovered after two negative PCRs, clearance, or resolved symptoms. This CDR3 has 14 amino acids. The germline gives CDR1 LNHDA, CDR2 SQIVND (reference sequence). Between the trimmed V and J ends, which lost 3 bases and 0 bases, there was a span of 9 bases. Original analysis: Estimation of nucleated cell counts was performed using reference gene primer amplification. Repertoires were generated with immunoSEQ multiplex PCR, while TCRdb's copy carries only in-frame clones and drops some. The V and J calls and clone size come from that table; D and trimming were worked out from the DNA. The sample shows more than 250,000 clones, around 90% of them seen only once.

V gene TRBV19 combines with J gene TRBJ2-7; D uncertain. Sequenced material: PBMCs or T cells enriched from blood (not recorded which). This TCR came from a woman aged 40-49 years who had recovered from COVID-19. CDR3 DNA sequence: TGTGCCAGTAGTATTCAGGCTAACTCCTACGAGCAGTACTTC. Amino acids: CASSIQANSYEQYF.